This T cell receptor beta chain derives from a study of metastatic and nonmetastatic thyroid tumors. Study as a whole: Repertoires were compared across blood and tumor or nodule tissue from malignant and benign thyroid patients.

No patient had received any treatment before thyroid surgery. This clone was counted many times. The CDR3 is 17 amino acids. The germline CDR1 and CDR2 sequences are KGHDR and SFDVKD. The V and J ends lost 0 bases and 4 bases respectively, with 16 bases between them. TCRdb re-analyzed the PCR reads using MiXCR. This sample carries tens of thousands of clones, around 21% of them seen once, and the ten largest clones take less than 35%. The sequence came from a female donor with papillary thyroid cancer or a benign thyroid nodule (not recorded which). Some clones in this sample may be carry-over from other donors' samples. The gene calls are TRBV24-1 and TRBJ2-3; no clear D. The specimen was blood. CDR3 bases: TGTGCCACCAGTGATTTGCCAGGCGGAAAAGAGGCAGATACGCAGTATTTT. It specifies CATSDLPGGKEADTQYF.